This T cell receptor (beta chain) stems from a study of blood T cell repertoires in COVID-19. The assay was immunoSEQ multiplex PCR, and TCRdb's table has in-frame clones only and misses some. The sample carries 110,000 to 150,000 clones, 86% recorded once. The CDR3 totals 14 residues. The germline gives CDR1 MNHEY, CDR2 SVGAGI. Trimming took off 5 bases at V and 2 bases at J, with 10 bases between the two ends. The chain has TRBV6-5 and TRBJ1-5; D is undetermined. The sample comprised PBMCs or T cells enriched from blood (not recorded which). This clonotype was sampled from a man aged 45-65 years who had recovered from COVID-19. The CDR3 coding sequence is TGTGCCAGCAGTAACGGAGAGGGCAATCAGCCCCAGCATTTT. Translating gives CASSNGEGNQPQHF.